A selection of T cell receptor beta chains follows, all from one sample in a study of T-cell reconstitution after alpha-beta-depleted transplantation in children. TCRdb ran MiXCR on the PCR reads and lists one entry per CDR3 protein. In the table there are approximately 520,000 distinct CDR3 sequences, roughly 11% of which are singletons. Material: PBMCs, mostly from graft donor cells, obtained 180 days after TCRalphabeta/CD19-depleted stem cell transplant. Receptors were obtained from a female patient between 2 and 15 years old who had a stem cell transplant for aplastic anemia, so the T cells may come from the graft donor. CDR3s include the opening cysteine and the closing phenylalanine or tryptophan. Fields, in order: D gene, J gene, clone size, V gene, CDR3 protein, CDR3 DNA. A D gene is named only where the DNA matches it firmly. The listing skips clone size in some rows; elsewhere it reads once, few, many or a size class.

NA,TRBJ2-2,many,TRBV18,CASSPPDTGELFF,TGTGCCAGCTCACCACCGGACACCGGGGAGCTGTTTTTT
NA,TRBJ1-1,few,TRBV4-3,CASSQGSENTEAFF,TGCGCCAGCAGCCAAGGGTCAGAGAACACTGAAGCTTTCTTT
NA,TRBJ1-2,NA,TRBV7-6,CASSSSTRDGYTF,TGTGCCAGCAGCTCATCAACAAGGGATGGCTACACCTTC
NA,TRBJ1-5,few,TRBV18,CASSPKQGNQPQHF,TGTGCCAGCTCACCTAAACAGGGCAATCAGCCCCAGCATTTT
NA,TRBJ2-2,many,TRBV18,CASSEIWTTTGELFF,TGTGCCAGCTCCGAGATATGGACAACTACCGGGGAGCTGTTTTTT
NA,TRBJ1-2,few,TRBV15,CATSRDRVRLRDSGYTF,TGTGCCACCAGCAGAGATCGGGTGAGACTTCGGGATTCTGGCTACACCTTC
NA,TRBJ2-5,NA,TRBV28,CASSWHIGPGPLEEETQYF,TGTGCCAGCAGTTGGCACATCGGGCCAGGGCCCCTCGAGGAAGAGACCCAGTACTTC
NA,TRBJ2-2,few,TRBV3-1,CASSQDRTVNTGELFF,TGTGCCAGCAGCCAAGATCGAACGGTGAACACCGGGGAGCTGTTTTTT
NA,TRBJ1-5,few,TRBV24-1,CATSVGPPRDGSNQPQHF,TGTGCCACCAGTGTAGGTCCTCCCCGGGACGGGAGCAATCAGCCCCAGCATTTT
NA,TRBJ1-6,few,TRBV7-3,CASSAVLNSPLHF,TGTGCCAGCAGCGCGGTCCTAAATTCACCCCTCCACTTT
TRBD2,TRBJ2-2,once,TRBV19,CASSLLRLAGRRSAGELFF,TGTGCCAGTAGTCTTCTCAGACTAGCGGGAAGGAGGAGTGCCGGGGAGCTGTTTTTT
NA,TRBJ2-2,few,TRBV20-1,CSARYNYANTGELFF,TGCAGTGCTAGATATAACTACGCGAACACCGGGGAGCTGTTTTTT
NA,TRBJ2-7,few,TRBV24-1,CATSDTTAPYEQYF,TGTGCCACCAGTGACACGACGGCACCCTACGAGCAGTACTTC
TRBD2,TRBJ2-1,few,TRBV6-4,CASSLELAGINEQFF,TGTGCCAGCAGCCTAGAACTAGCGGGAATCAATGAGCAGTTCTTC
NA,TRBJ1-1,many,TRBV29-1,CSVLQAYSVNTEAFF,TGCAGCGTTTTGCAAGCCTATTCGGTGAACACTGAAGCTTTCTTT
NA,TRBJ2-2,few,TRBV4-3,CASSPSGKTRNTGELFF,TGCGCCAGCAGCCCGTCTGGAAAGACAAGGAACACCGGGGAGCTGTTTTTT
TRBD2,TRBJ2-3,few,TRBV29-1,CSVAGLGDTDTQYF,TGCAGCGTTGCGGGACTAGGAGACACAGATACGCAGTATTTT
NA,TRBJ2-7,NA,TRBV30,CAWSVEGLLYEQYF,TGTGCCTGGAGTGTAGAAGGACTTCTCTACGAGCAGTACTTC
NA,TRBJ2-2,NA,TRBV29-1,CSVEIGAIGQLFF,TGCAGCGTTGAGATAGGGGCGATAGGGCAGCTGTTTTTT
TRBD2,TRBJ2-1,NA,TRBV5-1,CASSLDWWGTSGSLSSSYNEQFF,TGCGCCAGCAGCTTGGATTGGTGGGGGACTAGCGGGAGTCTCTCTAGCTCCTACAATGAGCAGTTCTTC
NA,TRBJ2-7,many,TRBV15,CATSPDRSSYEQYF,TGTGCCACCAGTCCCGACAGGAGCTCCTACGAGCAGTACTTC
NA,TRBJ2-2,many,TRBV7-2,CASSLGNTGELFF,TGTGCCAGCAGTTTAGGGAACACCGGGGAGCTGTTTTTT
NA,TRBJ2-1,NA,TRBV10-3,CAIKSGQQYYNEQFF,TGTGCCATCAAATCTGGACAGCAATACTACAATGAGCAGTTCTTC
TRBD2,TRBJ2-1,few,TRBV24-1,CATSDLSAGAHNEQFF,TGTGCCACCAGTGATTTATCGGCGGGAGCCCACAATGAGCAGTTCTTC
NA,TRBJ1-2,many,TRBV5-5,CASSWGPLEYGYTF,TGTGCCAGCAGCTGGGGGCCCCTAGAATATGGCTACACCTTC
NA,TRBJ2-1,few,TRBV20-1,CSARGPWDEQFF,TGCAGTGCACGAGGACCTTGGGATGAGCAGTTCTTC
NA,TRBJ2-5,many,TRBV20-1,CSAPLGEETQYF,TGCAGTGCTCCGCTGGGGGAAGAGACCCAGTACTTC
TRBD2,TRBJ2-1,many,TRBV29-1,CSVVAGSYNEQFF,TGCAGCGTCGTAGCGGGATCCTACAATGAGCAGTTCTTC
NA,TRBJ2-6,NA,TRBV5-1,CASSAPSSGANVLTF,TGCGCCAGCAGCGCACCAAGCTCTGGGGCCAACGTCCTGACTTTC